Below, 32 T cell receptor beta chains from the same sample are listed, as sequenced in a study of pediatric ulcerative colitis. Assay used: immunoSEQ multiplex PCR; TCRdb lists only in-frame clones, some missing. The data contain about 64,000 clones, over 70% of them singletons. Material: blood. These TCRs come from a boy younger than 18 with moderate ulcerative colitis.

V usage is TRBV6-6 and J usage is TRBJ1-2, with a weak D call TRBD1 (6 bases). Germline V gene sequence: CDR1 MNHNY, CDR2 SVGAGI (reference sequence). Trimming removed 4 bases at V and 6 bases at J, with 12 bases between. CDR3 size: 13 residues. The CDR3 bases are TGTGCCAGCAGTTTTCACAGGGACCATGGCTACACCTTC. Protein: CASSFHRDHGYTF.

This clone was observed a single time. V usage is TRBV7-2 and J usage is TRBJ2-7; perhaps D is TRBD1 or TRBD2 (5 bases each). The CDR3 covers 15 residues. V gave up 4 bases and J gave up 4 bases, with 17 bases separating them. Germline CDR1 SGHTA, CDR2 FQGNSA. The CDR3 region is CASSSLLGTAYEQYF. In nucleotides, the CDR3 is TGTGCCAGCAGCTCCTTATTAGGGACGGCTTACGAGCAGTACTTC.

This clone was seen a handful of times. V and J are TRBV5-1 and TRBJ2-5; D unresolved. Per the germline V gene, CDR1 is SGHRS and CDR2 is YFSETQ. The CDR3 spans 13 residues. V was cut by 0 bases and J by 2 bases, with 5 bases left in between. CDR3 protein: CASSLEGQETQYF. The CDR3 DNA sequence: TGCGCCAGCAGCTTGGAAGGGCAAGAGACCCAGTACTTC.

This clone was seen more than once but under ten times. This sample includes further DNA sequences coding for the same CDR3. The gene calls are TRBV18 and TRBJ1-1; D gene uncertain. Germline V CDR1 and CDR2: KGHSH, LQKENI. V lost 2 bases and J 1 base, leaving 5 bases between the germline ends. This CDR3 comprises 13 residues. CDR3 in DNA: TGTGCCAGCTCACCAAAGGGGAACACTGAAGCTTTCTTT. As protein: CASSPKGNTEAFF.

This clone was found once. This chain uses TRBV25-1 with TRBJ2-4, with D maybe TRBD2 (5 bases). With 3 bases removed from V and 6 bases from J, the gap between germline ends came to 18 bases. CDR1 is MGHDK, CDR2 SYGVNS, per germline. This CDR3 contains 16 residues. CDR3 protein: CASSESLGIDRNIQYF. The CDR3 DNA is TGTGCCAGCAGTGAGTCCCTCGGGATCGATAGAAACATTCAGTACTTC.

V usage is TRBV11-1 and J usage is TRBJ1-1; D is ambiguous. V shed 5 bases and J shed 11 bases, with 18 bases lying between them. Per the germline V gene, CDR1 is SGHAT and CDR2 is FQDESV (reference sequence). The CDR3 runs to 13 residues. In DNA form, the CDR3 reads TGTGCCAGCAGCCCCGGCGGGAGGGCTCGTGCTTTCTTT. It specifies CASSPGGRARAFF.

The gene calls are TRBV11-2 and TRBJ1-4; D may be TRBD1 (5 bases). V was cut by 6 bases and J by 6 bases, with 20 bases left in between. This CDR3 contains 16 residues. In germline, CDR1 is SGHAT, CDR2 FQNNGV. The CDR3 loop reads CASRLRDRAPDEKLFF. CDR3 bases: TGTGCCAGCAGGCTAAGGGACCGGGCCCCTGATGAAAAACTGTTTTTT.

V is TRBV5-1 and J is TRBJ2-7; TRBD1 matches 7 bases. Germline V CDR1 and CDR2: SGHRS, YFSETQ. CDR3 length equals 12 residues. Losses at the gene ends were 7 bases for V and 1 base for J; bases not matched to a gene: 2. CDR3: CASGDSSYEQYF. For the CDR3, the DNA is TGCGCCAGCGGGGACAGTTCCTACGAGCAGTACTTC.

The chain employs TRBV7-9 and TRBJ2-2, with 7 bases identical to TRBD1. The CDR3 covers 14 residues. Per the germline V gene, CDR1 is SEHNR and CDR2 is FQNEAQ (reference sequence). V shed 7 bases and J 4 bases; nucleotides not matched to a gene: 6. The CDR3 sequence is CASISGQSTGELFF. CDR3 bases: TGTGCCAGCATCTCGGGACAGTCCACCGGGGAGCTGTTTTTT.

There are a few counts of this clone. The CDR3 protein is CASGGLGYTF. The CDR3 DNA sequence: TGTGCCAGCGGGGGGCTTGGCTACACCTTC. The gene calls are TRBV28 and TRBJ1-2; perhaps TRBD1 as D (6 bases). The V gene's germline CDR1 is MDHEN and CDR2 SYDVKM. Trimming removed 8 bases from V and 7 bases from J, with 8 bases in between. The CDR3 is 10 amino acids.

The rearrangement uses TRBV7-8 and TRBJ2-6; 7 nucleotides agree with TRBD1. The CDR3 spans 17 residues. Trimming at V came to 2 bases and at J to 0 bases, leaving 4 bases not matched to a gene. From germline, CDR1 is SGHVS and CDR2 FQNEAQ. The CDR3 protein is CASSLWTGISGANVLTF. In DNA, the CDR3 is TGTGCCAGCAGCTTATGGACAGGCATCTCTGGGGCCAACGTCCTGACTTTC.

The chain's CDR3 is CASSSGQGNGYTF. In nucleotides, the CDR3 is TGTGCCAGCTCATCGGGACAGGGGAATGGCTACACCTTC. The chain has TRBV18 and TRBJ1-2, with 10 bases lining up with TRBD1. V lost 5 bases and J lost 6; bases outside the gene matches: 3. The CDR3 is 13 amino acids. Germline V gene lookup returns CDR1 KGHSH and CDR2 LQKENI.

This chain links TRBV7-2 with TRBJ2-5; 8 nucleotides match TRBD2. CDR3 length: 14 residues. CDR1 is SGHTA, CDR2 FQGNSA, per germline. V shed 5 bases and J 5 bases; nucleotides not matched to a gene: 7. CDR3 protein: CASSPSSGSETQYF. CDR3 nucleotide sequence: TGTGCCAGCAGCCCCTCAAGCGGGAGTGAGACCCAGTACTTC.

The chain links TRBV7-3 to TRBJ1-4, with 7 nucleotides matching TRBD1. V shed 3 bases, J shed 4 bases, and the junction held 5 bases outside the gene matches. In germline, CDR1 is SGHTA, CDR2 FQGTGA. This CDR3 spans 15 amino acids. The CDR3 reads CASSLTGLYNEKLFF. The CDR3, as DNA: TGTGCCAGCAGCTTGACAGGGCTTTATAATGAAAAACTGTTTTTT. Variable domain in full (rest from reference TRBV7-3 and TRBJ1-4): GAGVSQTPSNKVTEKGKYVELRCDPISGHTALYWYRQSLGQGPEFLIYFQGTGAADDSGLPNDRFFAVRPEGSVSTLKIQRTERGDSAVYLCASSLTGLYNEKLFFGSGTQLSVL.

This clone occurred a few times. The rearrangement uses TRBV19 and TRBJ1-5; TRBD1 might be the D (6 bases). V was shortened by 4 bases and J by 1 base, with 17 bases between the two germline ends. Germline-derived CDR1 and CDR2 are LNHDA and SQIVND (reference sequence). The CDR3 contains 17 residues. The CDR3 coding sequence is TGTGCCAGTAGTACGTCAGGGGTCCCGGGGAGCAATCAGCCCCAGCATTTT. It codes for CASSTSGVPGSNQPQHF.

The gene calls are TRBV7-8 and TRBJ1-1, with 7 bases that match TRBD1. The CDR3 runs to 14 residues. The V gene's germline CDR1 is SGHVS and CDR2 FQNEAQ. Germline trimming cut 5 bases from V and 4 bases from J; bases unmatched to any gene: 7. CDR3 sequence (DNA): TGTGCCAGCAGCCCCGACAGGGTAGGCACTGAAGCTTTCTTT. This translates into CASSPDRVGTEAFF.

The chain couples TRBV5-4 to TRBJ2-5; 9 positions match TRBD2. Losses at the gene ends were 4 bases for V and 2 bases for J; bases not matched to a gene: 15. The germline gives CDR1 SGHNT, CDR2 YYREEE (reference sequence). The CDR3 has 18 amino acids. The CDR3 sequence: CASSSGAGGRSWQETQYF. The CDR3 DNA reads TGTGCCAGCAGCAGTGGGGCGGGGGGGCGGAGTTGGCAAGAGACCCAGTACTTC.

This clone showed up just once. The CDR3 bases are TGCGCCAGCAGAAGTGGACTAGCTATCTACAATGAGCAGTTCTTC. Translating gives CASRSGLAIYNEQFF. V usage is TRBV5-1 and J usage is TRBJ2-1, with 8 positions matching TRBD2. This CDR3 comprises 15 residues. Per the germline V gene, CDR1 is SGHRS and CDR2 is YFSETQ. J gave up 3 bases and V 5 bases, and 7 bases lay outside the gene matches. Using reference TRBV5-1 and TRBJ2-1 for the parts outside the CDR3, the full variable domain is KAGVTQTPRYLIKTRGQQVTLSCSPISGHRSVSWYQQTPGQGLQFLFEYFSETQRNKGNFPGRFSGRQFSNSRSEMNVSTLELGDSALYLCASRSGLAIYNEQFFGPGTRLTVL.

In nucleotides, the CDR3 is TGTGCCAGCAGGGGACAGGGGGCCGAAAAACTGTTTTTT. It codes for CASRGQGAEKLFF. The chain recombines TRBV6-1 with TRBJ1-4; TRBD1 agrees at 12 bases. Germline loops: CDR1 MNHNS, CDR2 SASEGT. The CDR3 contains 13 residues. V gave up 6 bases and J gave up 8 bases; unmatched junction bases: 1.

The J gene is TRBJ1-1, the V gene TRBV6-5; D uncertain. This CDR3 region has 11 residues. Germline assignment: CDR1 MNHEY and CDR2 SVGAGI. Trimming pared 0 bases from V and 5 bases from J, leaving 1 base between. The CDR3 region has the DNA TGTGCCAGCAGTTACTCTACTGAAGCTTTCTTT. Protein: CASSYSTEAFF.

The CDR3 bases are TGTGCCAGCAGTCGCGGGACACACACTGAAGCTTTCTTT. Translation: CASSRGTHTEAFF. The chain employs TRBV25-1 and TRBJ1-1; weak D call: TRBD1 (6 bases). This CDR3 has 13 amino acids. Trimming pared 5 bases from V and 3 bases from J, leaving 10 bases between. The germline CDR1 and CDR2 sequences are MGHDK and SYGVNS.

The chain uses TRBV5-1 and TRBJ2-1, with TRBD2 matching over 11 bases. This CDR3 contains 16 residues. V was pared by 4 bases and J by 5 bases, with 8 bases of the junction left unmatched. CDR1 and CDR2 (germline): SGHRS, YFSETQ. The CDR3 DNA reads TGCGCCAGCAGCAGTGGCCTAGCGGGAGGAGACAATGAGCAGTTCTTC. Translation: CASSSGLAGGDNEQFF.

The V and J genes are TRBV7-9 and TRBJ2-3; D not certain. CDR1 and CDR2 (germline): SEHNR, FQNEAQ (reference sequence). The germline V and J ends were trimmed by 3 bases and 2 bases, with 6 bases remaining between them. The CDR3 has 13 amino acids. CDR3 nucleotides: TGTGCCAGCAGCTTCGTTACCACAGATACGCAGTATTTT. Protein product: CASSFVTTDTQYF.

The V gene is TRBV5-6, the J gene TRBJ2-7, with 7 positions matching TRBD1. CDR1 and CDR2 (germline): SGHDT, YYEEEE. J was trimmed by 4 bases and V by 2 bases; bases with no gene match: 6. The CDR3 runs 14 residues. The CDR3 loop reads CASSFGTVGYEQYF. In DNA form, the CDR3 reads TGTGCCAGCAGCTTCGGGACAGTTGGGTACGAGCAGTACTTC.

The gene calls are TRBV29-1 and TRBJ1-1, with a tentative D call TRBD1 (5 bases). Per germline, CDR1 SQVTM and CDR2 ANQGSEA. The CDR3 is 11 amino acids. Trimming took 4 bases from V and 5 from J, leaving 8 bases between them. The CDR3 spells CSVGRETEAFF. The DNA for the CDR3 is TGCAGCGTTGGCAGGGAAACTGAAGCTTTCTTT.

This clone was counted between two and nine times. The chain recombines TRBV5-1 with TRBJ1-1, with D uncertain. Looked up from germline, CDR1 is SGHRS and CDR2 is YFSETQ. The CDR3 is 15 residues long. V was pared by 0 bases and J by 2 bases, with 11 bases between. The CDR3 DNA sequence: TGCGCCAGCAGCTTGGAGAACACACCAAACACTGAAGCTTTCTTT. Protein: CASSLENTPNTEAFF.

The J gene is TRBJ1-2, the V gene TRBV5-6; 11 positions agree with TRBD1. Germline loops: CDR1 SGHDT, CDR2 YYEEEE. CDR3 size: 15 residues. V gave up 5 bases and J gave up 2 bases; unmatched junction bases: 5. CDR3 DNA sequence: TGTGCCAGCAGTCGTGGACAGGGGGCAAACTATGGCTACACCTTC. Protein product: CASSRGQGANYGYTF.

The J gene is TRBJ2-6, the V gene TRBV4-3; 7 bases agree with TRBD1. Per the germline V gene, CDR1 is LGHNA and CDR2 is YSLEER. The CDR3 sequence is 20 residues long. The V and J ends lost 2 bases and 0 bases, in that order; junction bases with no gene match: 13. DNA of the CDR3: TGCGCCAGCAGCCAACGGGACAGAAAATCTGCCAACTCTGGGGCCAACGTCCTGACTTTC. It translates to CASSQRDRKSANSGANVLTF.

Here the CDR3 DNA reads TGTGCCAGCAGCGTGACCGAAACCACACGCGATACGCAGTATTTT. Amino acid sequence: CASSVTETTRDTQYF. The V and J genes are TRBV5-6 and TRBJ2-3; no clear D. The length of the CDR3 is 15 residues. Germline V gene sequence: CDR1 SGHDT, CDR2 YYEEEE. The ends were cut back, 4 bases at V and 6 bases at J, with 18 bases in the middle. The full variable domain, rest sourced from reference TRBV5-6 and TRBJ2-3, is DAGVTQSPTHLIKTRGQQVTLRCSPKSGHDTVSWYQQALGQGPQFIFQYYEEEERQRGNFPDRFSGHQFPNYSSELNVNALLLGDSALYLCASSVTETTRDTQYFGPGTRLTVL.

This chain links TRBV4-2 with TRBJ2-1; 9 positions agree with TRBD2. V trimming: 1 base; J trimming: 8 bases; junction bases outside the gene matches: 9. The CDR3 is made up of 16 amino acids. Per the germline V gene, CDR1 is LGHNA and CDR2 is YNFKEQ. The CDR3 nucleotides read TGTGCCAGCAGCCAAGGGCTTGCGGGAGGGCATCATGAGCAGTTCTTC. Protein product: CASSQGLAGGHHEQFF.

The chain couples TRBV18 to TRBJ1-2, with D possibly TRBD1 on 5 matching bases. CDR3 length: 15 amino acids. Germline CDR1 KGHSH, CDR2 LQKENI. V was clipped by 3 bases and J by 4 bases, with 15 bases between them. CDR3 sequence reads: CASSPGGVEIYGYTF. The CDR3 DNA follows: TGTGCCAGCTCACCCGGGGGGGTCGAAATCTATGGCTACACCTTC.

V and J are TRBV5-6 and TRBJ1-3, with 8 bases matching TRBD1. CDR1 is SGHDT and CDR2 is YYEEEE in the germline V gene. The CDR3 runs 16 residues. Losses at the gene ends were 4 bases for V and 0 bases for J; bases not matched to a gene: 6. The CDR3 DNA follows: TGTGCCAGCAGCCTCCTACAGGGGGGCTCTGGAAACACCATATATTTT. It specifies CASSLLQGGSGNTIYF.